Presented here are 6 T cell receptor beta chains from one specimen sequenced in a study of T cells in tuberculosis. Cells were sorted from thawed PBMC rested overnight and stained with GMM-loaded CD1B tetramer, viability dye and anti-CD3. CD1B tetramers were loaded with Rhodococcus equi-derived C32 glucose monomycolate. Some clones are missing from TCRdb's copy, which holds only in-frame ones; the method was immunoSEQ multiplex PCR. This table holds about 59,000 clones, under 90% found once. Sample: CD1b-GMM tetramer-negative cells sorted from PBMCs. These receptors were obtained from an adult woman with latent tuberculosis.

The chain employs TRBV25-1 and TRBJ2-1; a weak D match, TRBD2 (6 bases). The CDR3 consists of 16 residues. With 1 base removed from V and 8 bases from J, the gap between germline ends came to 18 bases. In germline, CDR1 is MGHDK, CDR2 SYGVNS. CDR3 nucleotides: TGTGCCAGCAGTGAATGGGGGACTCCGAGGGGCGATGAGCAGTTCTTC. Protein product: CASSEWGTPRGDEQFF.

This chain connects TRBV4-2 to TRBJ2-1; 13 bases are shared with TRBD2. Trimming took 1 base from V and 9 from J; bases not matched to a gene: 9. The CDR3 loop spans 17 amino acids. From germline, CDR1 is LGHNA and CDR2 YNFKEQ. The CDR3 sequence: CASSQVAGLAGSGEQFF. CDR3 nucleotides: TGTGCCAGCAGCCAAGTGGCGGGACTAGCGGGATCAGGTGAGCAGTTCTTC.

This rearrangement joins TRBV6-5 to TRBJ2-7, with 8 bases that match TRBD1. With 5 bases clipped from V and 7 bases from J, the junction kept 4 bases outside the gene matches. CDR3 size: 12 residues. Germline CDR1 MNHEY, CDR2 SVGAGI. For the CDR3, the DNA is TGTGCCAGCAGTGAACAGGGGGGAGAGCAGTACTTC. This translates into CASSEQGGEQYF.

The chain carries TRBV12-5 and TRBJ2-3; tentatively, D is TRBD2 (6 bases). Germline V gene lookup returns CDR1 LGHNT and CDR2 FRNRAP. The CDR3 is 17 amino acids. V was clipped by 3 bases and J by 2 bases, with 18 bases between them. The CDR3 DNA reads as TGTGCTAGTGGTTTCGGGGCGGGACCCAGCGCCACAGATACGCAGTATTTT. As protein: CASGFGAGPSATDTQYF. Supplemented by reference TRBV12-5 and TRBJ2-3, the full variable domain reads DARVTQTPRHKVTEMGQEVTMRCQPILGHNTVFWYRQTMMQGLELLAYFRNRAPLDDSGMPKDRFSAEMPDATLATLKIQPSEPRDSAVYFCASGFGAGPSATDTQYFGPGTRLTVL.

This clone was detected a few times. The chain combines TRBV7-9 with TRBJ2-1; the D is unclear. The germline V gene has CDR1 SEHNR and CDR2 FQNEAQ (reference sequence). Trimming took off 6 bases at V and 4 bases at J, with 7 bases between the two ends. This CDR3 is 12 amino acids long. The CDR3 sequence: CASSREYNEQFF. For the CDR3, the DNA is TGTGCCAGCAGTAGAGAGTACAATGAGCAGTTCTTC.

This rearrangement joins TRBV10-3 to TRBJ2-3; 8 positions match TRBD2. The CDR3 loop spans 19 amino acids. The germline V gene encodes CDR1 ENHRY and CDR2 SYGVKD. V lost 2 bases and J lost 3; bases outside the gene matches: 16. CDR3 nucleotide sequence: TGTGCCATCAGTGAGGTAATAGCGGGATCAACCCTTGGGACAGATACGCAGTATTTT. Encoded protein: CAISEVIAGSTLGTDTQYF.